These T cell receptor beta chains were read from a single sample in a study of shared clonotypes between healthy human individuals. TCRdb's table, derived via immunoSEQ multiplex PCR, lists solely in-frame clones and lacks some. This sample has about 670,000 clones, with more than 70% found just once. Sequenced input: memory CD4+ T cells sorted from blood. The receptors derive from a woman younger than 45 in good health. Both conserved end residues are part of each CDR3. D genes are given only for firm matches. Rows give clone size only sometimes, using once, few, many, or a class for an expanded clone.

j_gene,v_gene,abundance,len,d_gene,CDR3aa,CDR3nt
TRBJ1-2,TRBV28,.,13,.,CASSLVDSYGYTF,TGTGCCAGCAGTTTGGTGGACAGCTATGGCTACACCTTC
TRBJ2-7,TRBV29-1,.,12,.,CSVALPPYEQYF,TGCAGCGTTGCCCTCCCTCCCTACGAGCAGTACTTC
TRBJ2-7,TRBV18,.,14,.,CASSDGGSKAEQYF,TGTGCCAGCTCAGACGGGGGCTCTAAGGCCGAGCAGTACTTC
TRBJ1-3,TRBV9,few,16,.,CASSVARGISGNTIYF,TGTGCCAGCAGCGTAGCCCGGGGGATCTCTGGAAACACCATATATTTT
TRBJ2-4,TRBV25-1,.,16,TRBD1,CASSARTGGAKNIQYF,TGTGCCAGCAGTGCCCGGACAGGGGGTGCCAAAAACATTCAGTACTTC
TRBJ2-5,TRBV15,.,17,TRBD2,CATSRARLAGPGETQYF,TGTGCCACCAGCAGAGCGAGACTAGCGGGGCCGGGGGAGACCCAGTACTTC
TRBJ2-5,TRBV5-1,.,13,TRBD2,CASSSTSRETQYF,TGCGCCAGCAGCTCGACTAGCAGGGAGACCCAGTACTTC
TRBJ1-4,TRBV7-9,.,14,.,CASSLGITNEKLFF,TGTGCCAGCAGCTTGGGGATAACTAATGAAAAACTGTTTTTT
TRBJ2-6,TRBV19,.,16,.,CASSLTGTSGANVLTF,TGTGCCAGTAGTTTAACAGGGACCTCTGGGGCCAACGTCCTGACTTTC
TRBJ2-5,TRBV7-9,.,14,TRBD2,CASSLTSGGETQYF,TGTGCCAGCAGCTTAACTAGCGGAGGGGAGACCCAGTACTTC
TRBJ1-2,TRBV7-6,.,16,.,CASSTDAGREVEGYTF,TGTGCCAGCAGCACCGACGCAGGGAGGGAGGTTGAGGGCTACACCTTC
TRBJ2-2,TRBV2,.,15,TRBD2,CASSLLAGGAGELFF,TGTGCCAGCAGTTTATTAGCGGGAGGAGCCGGGGAGCTGTTTTTT
TRBJ1-1,TRBV7-9,few,13,TRBD1,CASSGQGYTEAFF,TGTGCCAGCAGCGGACAGGGATACACTGAAGCTTTCTTT
TRBJ2-1,TRBV7-2,.,16,TRBD2,CASSAMTGTRGSEQFF,TGTGCCAGCAGCGCTATGACCGGGACTAGGGGGAGTGAGCAGTTCTTC
TRBJ1-1,TRBV9,.,17,TRBD1,CASSVGTGDVGNTEAFF,TGTGCCAGCAGCGTAGGGACAGGGGATGTGGGGAACACTGAAGCTTTCTTT
TRBJ2-5,TRBV7-9,few,15,.,CASSGGWGPQETQYF,TGTGCCTCCAGTGGGGGTTGGGGGCCCCAAGAGACCCAGTACTTC
TRBJ2-5,TRBV18,.,13,.,CASSTDSRETQYF,TGTGCCAGCTCGACGGACAGTCGGGAGACCCAGTACTTC
TRBJ1-2,TRBV28,once,15,TRBD1,CASSSAGQGAQGYTF,TGTGCCAGCAGTTCCGCGGGACAGGGGGCGCAAGGCTACACCTTC
TRBJ2-7,TRBV27,many,11,.,CASSSNYEQYF,TGTGCCAGCAGTTCTAACTACGAGCAGTACTTC
TRBJ1-2,TRBV27,.,13,.,CASSFGWGYGYTF,TGTGCCAGCAGTTTCGGGTGGGGCTATGGCTACACCTTC
TRBJ2-7,TRBV7-8,.,12,.,CASSPHSYEQYF,TGTGCCAGCAGCCCTCACAGTTACGAGCAGTACTTC
TRBJ2-5,TRBV4-1,once,19,TRBD1,CASSQGYRGPPLGGETQYF,TGCGCCAGCAGCCAAGGGTACAGGGGGCCCCCATTGGGGGGAGAGACCCAGTACTTC
TRBJ1-2,TRBV2,.,14,TRBD1,CASSERQGRYGYTF,TGTGCCAGCAGTGAGCGACAGGGCCGCTATGGCTACACCTTC
TRBJ2-2,TRBV5-1,.,15,.,CASSLTGVDTGELFF,TGCGCCAGCAGCTTGACGGGCGTGGACACCGGGGAGCTGTTTTTT
TRBJ1-2,TRBV25-1,.,13,.,CASSFSLSWGYTF,TGTGCCAGCAGTTTCTCACTGTCTTGGGGCTACACCTTC
TRBJ1-3,TRBV7-9,.,15,.,CASSATREGGNTIYF,TGTGCCAGCAGCGCAACCAGGGAGGGAGGAAACACCATATATTTT
TRBJ1-2,TRBV10-3,.,14,.,CAISQGTVMEGYTF,TGTGCCATCAGTCAGGGAACGGTGATGGAAGGCTACACCTTC
TRBJ1-4,TRBV10-3,.,14,TRBD1,CAISGTGTNEKLFF,TGTGCCATCAGTGGGACAGGGACCAATGAAAAACTGTTTTTT
TRBJ1-2,TRBV28,.,14,.,CASSLAGARYGYTF,TGTGCCAGCAGTTTGGCGGGGGCTCGCTATGGCTACACCTTC
TRBJ1-4,TRBV10-3,.,16,.,CAISDPKTDYNEKLFF,TGTGCCATCAGTGACCCAAAGACAGATTATAATGAAAAACTGTTTTTT
TRBJ1-2,TRBV28,.,12,.,CASSSTDLGYTF,TGTGCCAGCAGTTCGACAGACTTGGGCTACACCTTC
TRBJ2-5,TRBV5-1,.,15,TRBD2,CASSRNSGNQETQYF,TGCGCCAGCAGCAGGAATAGCGGGAACCAAGAGACCCAGTACTTC
TRBJ2-6,TRBV5-1,.,15,.,CASSLRRSGANVLTF,TGCGCCAGCAGCCTGCGACGCTCTGGGGCCAACGTCCTGACTTTC
TRBJ2-1,TRBV27,.,15,TRBD2,CASTPSGSPYNEQFF,TGTGCCAGCACCCCCAGCGGGAGTCCGTACAATGAGCAGTTCTTC
TRBJ1-6,TRBV14,.,12,.,CASSRRSSPLHF,TGTGCCAGCAGCCGAAGGAGTTCACCCCTCCACTTT
TRBJ2-5,TRBV4-1,once,16,TRBD1,CASSRVSGTGQETQYF,TGCGCCAGCAGCCGAGTGTCCGGGACAGGACAAGAGACCCAGTACTTC
TRBJ2-2,TRBV7-2,.,16,TRBD2,CASSRLGGGNTGELFF,TGTGCCAGCAGCCGATTGGGCGGGGGGAACACCGGGGAGCTGTTTTTT
TRBJ2-7,TRBV28,.,12,.,CASSSSAYEQYF,TGTGCCAGCAGTTCTTCTGCCTACGAGCAGTACTTC
TRBJ1-1,TRBV6-5,.,15,TRBD1,CASTRGGTADTEAFF,TGTGCCAGCACCAGAGGGGGGACAGCGGATACTGAAGCTTTCTTT
TRBJ2-3,TRBV28,.,16,.,CASSFNYKERADTQYF,TGTGCCAGCAGTTTCAATTACAAGGAGAGGGCAGATACGCAGTATTTT
TRBJ1-5,TRBV21-1,.,14,.,CASTKDRGNQPQHF,TGTGCCAGCACCAAAGACAGGGGGAATCAGCCCCAGCATTTT
TRBJ2-1,TRBV5-1,.,16,TRBD2,CASSLAGASGSNEQFF,TGCGCCAGCAGCTTGGCCGGGGCTAGCGGGAGCAATGAGCAGTTCTTC
TRBJ2-1,TRBV10-3,.,11,TRBD2,CAISGGGPQFF,TGTGCCATCAGTGGGGGGGGACCGCAGTTCTTC
TRBJ1-1,TRBV20-1,.,11,.,CRAFGVNEAFF,TGCAGGGCCTTCGGCGTCAATGAAGCTTTCTTT
TRBJ2-7,TRBV5-1,many,15,.,CASSLDPGEAYEQYF,TGCGCCAGCAGCTTGGATCCGGGGGAGGCCTACGAGCAGTACTTC
TRBJ2-3,TRBV5-6,few,16,.,CASSLGQAVLTDTQYF,TGTGCCAGCAGCTTGGGACAAGCGGTGCTCACAGATACGCAGTATTTT
TRBJ2-3,TRBV7-9,.,18,.,CASSLGLAGRWNFYTQYF,TGTGCCAGCAGCTTGGGCCTAGCAGGGAGGTGGAATTTTTATACGCAGTATTTT
TRBJ2-7,TRBV9,.,14,.,CASSRRASSYEQYF,TGTGCCAGCAGCCGCCGTGCGAGCTCCTACGAGCAGTACTTC
TRBJ2-1,TRBV28,.,14,.,CASLLGGSSNEQFF,TGTGCCAGCCTACTAGGGGGTTCCTCCAATGAGCAGTTCTTC
TRBJ2-1,TRBV10-3,.,15,.,CAISESEVVSNEQFF,TGTGCCATCAGTGAGTCGGAAGTAGTCTCCAATGAGCAGTTCTTC
TRBJ1-5,TRBV5-1,.,15,.,CASSPTGDGIQPQHF,TGCGCCAGCAGCCCAACAGGCGACGGGATTCAGCCCCAGCATTTT
TRBJ2-1,TRBV7-2,many,15,TRBD1,CASSRQGEGYNEQFF,TGTGCCAGCAGCCGACAGGGGGAGGGATACAATGAGCAGTTCTTC
TRBJ2-7,TRBV4-1,.,15,TRBD2,CASSQASGPSYEQYF,TGCGCCAGCAGCCAAGCTAGCGGTCCTTCCTACGAGCAGTACTTC
TRBJ1-1,TRBV7-2,.,14,TRBD1,CASSSRQGGTEAFF,TGTGCCAGCAGCTCTCGACAGGGCGGCACTGAAGCTTTCTTT
TRBJ2-1,TRBV7-2,.,15,.,CASSFSVLTSGEQFF,TGTGCCAGCAGCTTCTCGGTTCTGACCTCCGGGGAGCAGTTCTTC
TRBJ2-5,TRBV28,.,15,TRBD2,CATLPAGARTEAQYF,TGTGCCACCCTTCCTGCGGGAGCGCGAACAGAGGCCCAGTACTTC
TRBJ2-7,TRBV19,.,14,.,CASSRVDGTYEQYF,TGTGCCAGTAGCAGAGTCGACGGTACCTACGAGCAGTACTTC
TRBJ2-7,TRBV7-9,.,14,TRBD2,CASRPRDYTGEQYF,TGTGCCAGCAGGCCCCGGGACTATACTGGCGAGCAGTACTTC
TRBJ2-7,TRBV30,.,15,.,CACLGALTALGEQYF,TGTGCCTGTCTAGGCGCCTTAACCGCATTGGGCGAGCAGTACTTC
TRBJ2-4,TRBV28,.,16,TRBD1,CASSTPATGGDYIQYF,TGTGCCAGCAGCACGCCCGCGACAGGGGGCGATTACATTCAGTACTTC